The 12 T cell receptor beta chains below all came from one sample that was sequenced in a study of chronic HIV infection and antiretroviral therapy. TCRdb re-called the 5' RACE reads with MiXCR, one entry per CDR3 protein. The sample has about 31,000 distinct CDR3 sequences, around 9% seen once. What was sequenced was peripheral blood. Receptors were obtained from an adult who had HIV and had not received antiretroviral therapy, or was an uninfected healthy control (not recorded which).

The chain links TRBV29-1 to TRBJ1-3; TRBD1 aligns across 7 bases. This CDR3 comprises 14 residues. V dropped 6 bases and J dropped 2; count of bases not matched to a gene: 7. Germline V gene sequence: CDR1 SQVTM, CDR2 ANQGSEA. CDR3 residues: CSVSGQTPGNTIYF. The CDR3 DNA reads TGCAGCGTATCGGGACAGACTCCTGGAAACACCATATATTTT.

This clonotype was counted many times. This chain's CDR3 is CASSYADTQYF. The CDR3 region has the DNA TGTGCCAGCAGTTACGCAGATACGCAGTATTTT. The V call is TRBV6-6, the J call TRBJ2-3; unclear D gene. The germline CDR1 and CDR2 sequences are MNHNY and SVGAGI (reference sequence). The CDR3 covers 11 residues. The germline V and J ends were trimmed by 2 bases and 4 bases, with 1 base remaining between them.

This clonotype was detected a few times. The chain recombines TRBV7-6 with TRBJ2-3; D is possibly TRBD2 (5 bases). Germline CDR1 reads SGHVS; CDR2 reads FNYEAQ. Trimming took off 0 bases at V and 4 bases at J, with 8 bases between the two ends. The CDR3 is made up of 14 amino acids. As DNA, the CDR3 is TGTGCCAGCAGCTTAGCAGGGCGGGCAGATACGCAGTATTTT. Its translation: CASSLAGRADTQYF.

This clonotype was recorded many times. The chain couples TRBV23-1 to TRBJ2-5, with unresolved D. TRBV23-1 is annotated as an ORF whose role is uncertain. Trimming shortened V by 3 bases and J by 0 bases, and 11 bases separated the two germline ends. This CDR3 is built from 15 residues. DNA for the CDR3: TGCGCCAGCAGTCAGGGCTACACCTACCAAGAGACCCAGTACTTC. Translated, it gives CASSQGYTYQETQYF.

V gene TRBV4-1 combines with J gene TRBJ2-7; a weak D match, TRBD1 (7 bases). Trimming shortened V by 4 bases and J by 5 bases, and 15 bases separated the two germline ends. The CDR3 contains 14 residues. CDR1 is MGHRA, CDR2 YSYEKL, per germline. The CDR3 region has the DNA TGCGCCAGCAGCCCGACAGGGAGGACAGACGAGCAGTACTTC. Its protein is CASSPTGRTDEQYF.

This clonotype was observed many times. The chain couples TRBV25-1 to TRBJ1-6; 7 bases agree with TRBD1. This CDR3 is 17 amino acids long. Unmatched junction bases numbered 9, after V lost 6 bases and J lost 1 base. Germline CDR1 and CDR2: MGHDK and SYGVNS. As DNA, the CDR3 is TGTGCCAGCAGGGAGACAGGGAAGGAGTCCTATAATTCACCCCTCCACTTT. This codes for CASRETGKESYNSPLHF.

By share, this clonotype counts as medium-sized. The chain couples TRBV29-1 to TRBJ1-3, with 12 bases matching TRBD1. Looked up from germline, CDR1 is SQVTM and CDR2 is ANQGSEA. Trimming at V came to 0 bases and at J to 2 bases, leaving 14 bases not matched to a gene. This CDR3 comprises 20 residues. The CDR3 DNA reads TGCAGCGTTGAAGATGAGGAAGGGACAGGGGGCCCCTTTACTGGAAACACCATATATTTT. Residues: CSVEDEEGTGGPFTGNTIYF.

This clonotype was seen a handful of times. This chain connects TRBV28 to TRBJ1-5, with 7 bases that match TRBD1. V shed 6 bases and J 1 base; nucleotides not matched to a gene: 15. The CDR3 runs 18 residues. Germline V gives CDR1 MDHEN, CDR2 SYDVKM. CDR3 in amino acids: CASSPRQGKVGSNQPQHF. CDR3 DNA sequence: TGTGCCAGCAGCCCCAGACAGGGAAAGGTGGGGAGCAATCAGCCCCAGCATTTT.

In this sample, this clonotype turned up a few times. The chain links TRBV7-8 to TRBJ1-1; tentative D call: TRBD1 (5 bases). The CDR3 covers 14 residues. V lost 3 bases and J 6 bases, leaving 14 bases between the germline ends. Germline assignment: CDR1 SGHVS and CDR2 FQNEAQ. CDR3 DNA: TGTGCCAGCAGCTTCAGGTCAACAGGCGCTGAAGCTTTCTTT. Amino acid sequence: CASSFRSTGAEAFF.

This clonotype has a count of ten or more. The gene calls are TRBV2 and TRBJ1-5; no clear D. The CDR3 contains 12 residues. Germline-derived CDR1 and CDR2 are SNHLY and FYNNEI. Trimming removed 4 bases from V and 6 bases from J, with 7 bases in between. CDR3 protein: CASSGGSQPQHF. In DNA, the CDR3 is TGTGCCAGCAGTGGAGGGAGTCAGCCCCAGCATTTT.

This clonotype has at least ten counts. The chain combines TRBV4-2 with TRBJ2-7, with 8 bases matching TRBD1. With 4 bases clipped from V and 5 bases from J, the junction kept 7 bases outside the gene matches. CDR3 length: 14 residues. The germline gives CDR1 LGHNA, CDR2 YNFKEQ. Here the CDR3 reads CASSLGQGSHEQYF. The DNA of the CDR3 is TGTGCCAGCAGCCTCGGACAGGGAAGCCACGAGCAGTACTTC.

This clonotype was recorded many times. The chain joins TRBV29-1 to TRBJ2-5, with D unresolved. CDR1 and CDR2 (germline): SQVTM, ANQGSEA. The CDR3 has 15 residues. V lost 3 bases to trimming and J lost 5 bases, with 19 bases between them. This CDR3 is CSVDPILGDGETQYF. The CDR3 nucleotides are TGCAGCGTTGATCCTATCCTTGGCGATGGGGAGACCCAGTACTTC.